The 5 T cell receptor beta chains below were found in one sample sequenced in a study of blood T cell repertoires in COVID-19. Using immunoSEQ multiplex PCR, the repertoire was profiled, and TCRdb retains in-frame clones only, with some absent. The sample includes over 20,000 clones, about 91% of them seen just once. Sequencing was performed on peripheral blood. Every receptor here comes from a human donor in a cohort sampled during active COVID-19.

Here the CDR3 reads CASSVLSGPQHF. For the CDR3, the DNA is TGTGCCAGCAGCGTCCTCTCAGGGCCCCAGCATTTT. J is TRBJ1-5 and V is TRBV6-5; D gene unclear. The CDR3 runs 12 residues. CDR1 and CDR2 from the germline V gene are MNHEY and SVGAGI. Trimming left V 6 bases short and J 9 bases short, with 12 bases between.

J is TRBJ1-1 and V is TRBV3-1 (or the pseudogene TRBV3-2); D is perhaps TRBD1 (6 bases). This CDR3 spans 15 amino acids. The ends were cut back, 1 base at V and 0 bases at J, with 9 bases in the middle. The germline V gene encodes CDR1 LGHDT and CDR2 YNNKEL (reference sequence). The CDR3 protein is CASSQGTGMNTEAFF. The CDR3 DNA reads as TGTGCCAGCAGCCAAGGAACAGGGATGAACACTGAAGCTTTCTTT.

This chain joins TRBV6-5 and TRBJ1-2; D might be TRBD1 (6 bases). V was clipped by 5 bases and J by 4 bases, with 14 bases between them. Per germline, CDR1 MNHEY and CDR2 SVGAGI. CDR3 length equals 14 residues. This CDR3 is CASSHREVGYGYTF. The CDR3, as DNA: TGTGCCAGCAGTCACAGGGAAGTAGGCTATGGCTACACCTTC.

In this sample, this clone turned up once. This rearrangement joins TRBV6-5 to TRBJ1-2; D is perhaps TRBD1 (6 bases). Deletions cut 6 bases from V and 0 bases from J, with 14 bases between. Looked up from germline, CDR1 is MNHEY and CDR2 is SVGAGI. The CDR3 runs 15 residues. Written as DNA, the CDR3 is TGTGCCAGCAGGGACAGACAGGCCGCTAACTATGGCTACACCTTC. Translating gives CASRDRQAANYGYTF.

CDR3 protein: CASSESQGTYGYTF. CDR3 nucleotide sequence: TGTGCCAGCAGTGAATCCCAGGGGACCTATGGCTACACCTTC. V usage is TRBV25-1 and J usage is TRBJ1-2; TRBD1 is a possible D gene (6 bases). The CDR3 loop spans 14 amino acids. The V end lost 1 base, the J end lost 4 bases, and 10 bases lay between the germline ends. The germline V gene encodes CDR1 MGHDK and CDR2 SYGVNS.